This is a list of T cell receptor beta chains from one sample in a study of shared clonotypes between healthy human individuals. Sequenced by immunoSEQ multiplex PCR; TCRdb stores in-frame clones only, minus some. Among about 820,000 clones listed, 80% to 95% were seen once. The sample taken for sequencing was naive CD8+ T cells sorted from blood. The receptors stem from a man aged 25-45 years in good health. Each CDR3 is given with its conserved first and last residue. A D gene is named only where the DNA matches it firmly. The size field is filled for only some rows; it gives once, few, many or a size class.

D gene,J gene,V gene,clone size,CDR3 protein,CDR3 DNA
.,TRBJ2-5,TRBV7-8,.,CASSRRGGRETQYF,TGTGCCAGCAGCCGGAGAGGGGGGCGGGAGACCCAGTACTTC
.,TRBJ2-6,TRBV28,.,CASRTDGIVVSGANVLTF,TGTGCCAGCAGGACGGACGGAATTGTAGTGTCTGGGGCCAACGTCCTGACTTTC
.,TRBJ2-2,TRBV29-1,.,CSVPGRNTGELFF,TGCAGCGTTCCGGGACGGAACACCGGGGAGCTGTTTTTT
.,TRBJ1-1,TRBV7-9,.,CASSLAPGSEAFF,TGTGCCAGCAGCTTAGCGCCAGGGTCTGAAGCTTTCTTT
TRBD2,TRBJ2-7,TRBV4-1,.,CASSQDSSSGSRYEQYF,TGCGCCAGCAGCCAAGATAGTTCTAGCGGGAGTAGGTACGAGCAGTACTTC
.,TRBJ2-7,TRBV11-2,.,CASSFSGTYEQYF,TGTGCCAGCAGCTTCTCTGGCACCTACGAGCAGTACTTC
.,TRBJ1-3,TRBV7-8,.,CASSSPSFAGQDGNTIYF,TGTGCCAGCAGCTCCCCGTCGTTTGCAGGGCAAGATGGAAACACCATATATTTT
.,TRBJ2-3,TRBV4-3,.,CASSQDFTSKKYF,TGCGCCAGCAGCCAAGATTTTACTAGTAAGAAGTATTTT
.,TRBJ2-3,TRBV7-9,.,CASSLFGGKDTQYF,TGTGCCAGCAGCTTATTCGGGGGAAAAGATACGCAGTATTTT
TRBD2,TRBJ2-1,TRBV27,.,CASSPGTSGRTGGEQFF,TGTGCCAGCAGTCCCGGGACTAGCGGGCGGACGGGGGGTGAGCAGTTCTTC
TRBD1,TRBJ1-4,TRBV4-1,.,CASSQVGTGWNEKLFF,TGCGCCAGCAGCCAAGTGGGGACAGGTTGGAATGAAAAACTGTTTTTT
.,TRBJ2-1,TRBV10-3,.,CAISESDGSSYNEQFF,TGTGCCATCAGTGAGTCTGACGGGAGTTCCTACAATGAGCAGTTCTTC
TRBD2,TRBJ2-3,TRBV29-1,.,CSAAGLAGEDTQYF,TGCAGCGCAGCGGGACTAGCGGGAGAAGATACGCAGTATTTT
TRBD2,TRBJ2-1,TRBV9,.,CASSASGTSSNEQFF,TGTGCCAGCAGCGCTAGCGGGACCTCCTCGAATGAGCAGTTCTTC
TRBD1,TRBJ2-7,TRBV27,.,CASSTARQGVYEQYF,TGTGCCAGCAGTACCGCCCGACAGGGGGTGTACGAGCAGTACTTC
TRBD1,TRBJ2-5,TRBV7-9,.,CASSFNRGSGTQYF,TGTGCCAGCAGCTTTAACAGGGGATCAGGGACCCAGTACTTC
TRBD2,TRBJ2-2,TRBV7-9,.,CASSSRLAEYTGELFF,TGTGCCAGCAGCTCCCGACTAGCGGAATACACCGGGGAGCTGTTTTTT
.,TRBJ2-5,TRBV5-6,.,CASSLVAERETQYF,TGTGCCAGCAGCTTGGTTGCCGAACGGGAGACCCAGTACTTC
TRBD1,TRBJ1-2,TRBV7-9,.,CASSYTWDRQGVNPYGYTF,TGTGCCAGCAGCTATACATGGGACAGGCAAGGCGTAAATCCGTATGGCTACACCTTC
.,TRBJ2-5,TRBV11-2,.,CASSGVVGRGLQETQYF,TGTGCCAGCAGCGGGGTGGTGGGAAGAGGACTCCAAGAGACCCAGTACTTC
.,TRBJ2-7,TRBV29-1,.,CSVEDRIRDEQYF,TGCAGCGTTGAAGACCGAATCAGGGACGAGCAGTACTTC
.,TRBJ2-7,TRBV27,.,CASSTLTGRETWEQYF,TGTGCCAGCAGCACCTTAACGGGCAGGGAGACGTGGGAGCAGTACTTC
.,TRBJ2-7,TRBV13,.,CASSPWVSGYEQYF,TGTGCCAGCAGCCCGTGGGTTAGCGGCTACGAGCAGTACTTC
.,TRBJ2-2,TRBV7-9,.,CASSSFRTGELFF,TGTGCCAGCAGCTCCTTCCGGACCGGGGAGCTGTTTTTT
.,TRBJ2-7,TRBV5-1,once,CASSLGDPYEQYF,TGCGCCAGCAGCTTGGGGGACCCCTACGAGCAGTACTTC
TRBD2,TRBJ2-5,TRBV15,.,CATSPRASGGETQYF,TGTGCCACCAGTCCTCGGGCTAGCGGTGGAGAGACCCAGTACTTC
.,TRBJ2-7,TRBV30,.,CAWSHGDSYEQYF,TGTGCCTGGAGCCATGGGGACTCCTACGAGCAGTACTTC
.,TRBJ1-4,TRBV2,.,CASSEGGPSEKLFF,TGTGCCAGCAGTGAAGGGGGGCCGAGTGAAAAACTGTTTTTT
.,TRBJ2-2,TRBV9,.,CASSANIARTGELFF,TGTGCCAGCAGCGCGAATATAGCGCGCACCGGGGAGCTGTTTTTT
.,TRBJ2-7,TRBV7-4,.,CASSTPWDSTSAVNEQYF,TGTGCCAGCAGCACGCCCTGGGACAGTACTAGCGCAGTGAACGAGCAGTACTTC
.,TRBJ2-5,TRBV27,.,CATQGGGETQYF,TGTGCCACACAGGGCGGTGGGGAGACCCAGTACTTC
.,TRBJ2-2,TRBV27,.,CASTTSRDSLTGELFF,TGTGCCAGCACCACCAGCCGGGACTCCCTCACCGGGGAGCTGTTTTTT
.,TRBJ1-1,TRBV2,few,CASSGALNTEAFF,TGTGCCAGCAGTGGAGCCCTAAACACTGAAGCTTTCTTT
.,TRBJ2-1,TRBV28,.,CASNVGYSSYNEQFF,TGTGCCAGCAACGTGGGATACTCCTCCTACAATGAGCAGTTCTTC
TRBD2,TRBJ2-7,TRBV6-1,.,CASSNQREYDYEQYF,TGTGCCAGCAGTAACCAGCGGGAGTACGACTACGAGCAGTACTTC
.,TRBJ1-1,TRBV4-1,.,CASSQRLMNTEAFF,TGCGCCAGCAGCCAAAGATTGATGAACACTGAAGCTTTCTTT
.,TRBJ2-7,TRBV5-1,once,CASSLGTTNIYEQYF,TGCGCCAGCAGCTTGGGGACAACGAATATCTACGAGCAGTACTTC
.,TRBJ2-1,TRBV5-1,.,CASSLVPLGVNEQFF,TGCGCCAGCAGCTTGGTCCCGTTAGGGGTCAATGAGCAGTTCTTC
TRBD2,TRBJ2-3,TRBV2,.,CASRRWASGSTDTQYF,TGTGCCAGCAGAAGGTGGGCTAGCGGGAGCACAGATACGCAGTATTTT
TRBD1,TRBJ2-5,TRBV28,.,CASGSGQGIQETQYF,TGTGCCAGCGGCTCGGGACAGGGGATTCAAGAGACCCAGTACTTC
.,TRBJ1-1,TRBV11-1,.,CASSLVPARNTEAFF,TGTGCCAGCAGCTTAGTTCCAGCGAGGAACACTGAAGCTTTCTTT
TRBD2,TRBJ2-3,TRBV7-9,.,CASSSSGSGWDTDTQYF,TGTGCCAGCAGCTCAAGCGGGAGTGGGTGGGACACAGATACGCAGTATTTT
TRBD1,TRBJ2-7,TRBV5-4,.,CASSFPGQPYEQYF,TGTGCCAGCAGCTTTCCGGGACAGCCCTACGAGCAGTACTTC
.,TRBJ2-5,TRBV27,once,CASSLSWGLEETQYF,TGTGCCAGCAGTTTAAGTTGGGGCCTAGAAGAGACCCAGTACTTC
TRBD2,TRBJ2-7,TRBV7-2,once,CASSLSGRRGEQYF,TGTGCCAGCAGCTTAAGCGGGAGGAGAGGCGAGCAGTACTTC
.,TRBJ2-7,TRBV27,.,CASSYRISYEQYF,TGTGCCAGCAGCTACAGGATTTCCTACGAGCAGTACTTC
TRBD2,TRBJ2-7,TRBV23-1,.,CASSHPTGTKRSYEQYF,TGCGCCAGCAGTCACCCTACCGGGACTAAAAGGTCCTACGAGCAGTACTTC
TRBD2,TRBJ2-2,TRBV27,.,CASSPERDVAGELFF,TGTGCCAGCAGTCCTGAGCGGGATGTCGCCGGGGAGCTGTTTTTT
TRBD1,TRBJ1-5,TRBV19,.,CASRFDPGTGGSQPQHF,TGTGCCAGCCGATTTGATCCCGGGACAGGGGGCAGTCAGCCCCAGCATTTT
.,TRBJ2-1,TRBV28,.,CASKRAAGWQETRVVPYNEQFF,TGTGCCAGCAAACGGGCGGCAGGGTGGCAGGAGACCAGAGTAGTCCCCTACAATGAGCAGTTCTTC
.,TRBJ1-4,TRBV7-9,.,CASSSSTPGATNEKLFF,TGTGCCAGCAGCTCCTCTACCCCAGGAGCAACTAATGAAAAACTGTTTTTT
.,TRBJ2-2,TRBV5-6,few,CASRGSLAPNTGELFF,TGTGCCAGCCGCGGGTCGCTAGCCCCGAACACCGGGGAGCTGTTTTTT
.,TRBJ2-6,TRBV7-8,.,CASSSYLRGDVLTF,TGTGCCAGCAGCTCCTATTTGCGTGGCGACGTCCTGACTTTC
.,TRBJ2-5,TRBV27,few,CASSLLGSQETQYF,TGTGCCAGCAGTTTGCTAGGGTCCCAAGAGACCCAGTACTTC
.,TRBJ2-1,TRBV11-2,once,CASSSPVVDEQFF,TGTGCCAGCAGCTCCCCGGTCGTTGATGAGCAGTTCTTC
.,TRBJ2-1,TRBV5-4,once,CASSLLGGTINYNEQFF,TGTGCCAGCAGCTTGTTAGGGGGGACAATAAATTACAATGAGCAGTTCTTC
TRBD1,TRBJ2-1,TRBV7-2,.,CASSPGTGVPGWNEQFF,TGTGCCAGCAGCCCAGGGACAGGGGTGCCGGGGTGGAATGAGCAGTTCTTC
.,TRBJ2-7,TRBV2,.,CASDKNYEQYF,TGTGCCAGCGATAAAAACTACGAGCAGTACTTC
.,TRBJ2-3,TRBV29-1,.,CSVEDARGTDTQYF,TGCAGCGTTGAAGACGCACGGGGCACAGATACGCAGTATTTT